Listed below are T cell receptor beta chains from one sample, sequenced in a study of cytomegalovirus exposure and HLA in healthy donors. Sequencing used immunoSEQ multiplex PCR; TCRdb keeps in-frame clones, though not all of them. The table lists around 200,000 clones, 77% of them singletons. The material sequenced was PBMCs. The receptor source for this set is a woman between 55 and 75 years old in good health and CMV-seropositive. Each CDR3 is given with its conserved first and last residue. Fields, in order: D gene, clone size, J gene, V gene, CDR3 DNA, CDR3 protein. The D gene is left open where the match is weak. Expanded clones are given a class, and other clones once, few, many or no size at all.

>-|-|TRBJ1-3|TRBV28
TGTGCCAGCTCACAAACCATTCAGGGAAACACCATATATTTT
CASSQTIQGNTIYF
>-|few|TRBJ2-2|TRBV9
TGTGCCAGCAGCGTAGACCTAGCCCCCGGGGAGCTGTTTTTT
CASSVDLAPGELFF
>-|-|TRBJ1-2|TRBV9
TGTGCCAGCAGCGTAGTGGAGGGCGGCTATGGCTACACCTTC
CASSVVEGGYGYTF
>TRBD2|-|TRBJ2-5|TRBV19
TGTGCCAGTAGTATAACTAGCGGGAGCTATGAGACCCAGTACTTC
CASSITSGSYETQYF
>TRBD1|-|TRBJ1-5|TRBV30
TGTGCCTGGAGCACCGGGACAGCGGGTCCGAACGGCTGGCCCCAGCATTTT
CAWSTGTAGPNGWPQHF
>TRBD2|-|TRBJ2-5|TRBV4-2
TGTGCCAGCAGCCAAGCAAGGGCTAGCGGAGAGACCCAGTACTTC
CASSQARASGETQYF
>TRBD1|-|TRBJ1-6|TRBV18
TGTGCCAGCTCACCACCGCAGGGGGAGAATTCACCCCTCCACTTT
CASSPPQGENSPLHF
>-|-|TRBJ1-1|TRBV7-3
TGTGCCAGCAGCCCCCCCGACAGGTCTCAAGCTTTCTTT
CASSPPDRSQAFF
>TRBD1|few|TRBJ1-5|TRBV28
TGTGCCAGCAGTTTCCCGCCGACCGGGACAGGGGGAGCAAGTCAGCCCCAGCATTTT
CASSFPPTGTGGASQPQHF
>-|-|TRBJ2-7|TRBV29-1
TGCAGCGTTGGGTTAATCGAGGGCTACGAGCAGTACTTC
CSVGLIEGYEQYF
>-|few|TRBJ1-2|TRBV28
TGTGCCAGCAGTTTATATGGCAGGGCGGACTATGGCTACACCTTC
CASSLYGRADYGYTF
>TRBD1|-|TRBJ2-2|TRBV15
TGTGCCACCAGCAAGACAGGGCTCTCGGGCACCGGGGAGCTGTTTTTT
CATSKTGLSGTGELFF
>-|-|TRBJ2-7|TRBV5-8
TGTGCCAGCGATGTTTTCGGAGCCTACGAGCAGTACTTC
CASDVFGAYEQYF
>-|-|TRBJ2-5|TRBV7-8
TGTGCCAGCAGCTCCTGGGGGGTGGAGACCCAGTACTTC
CASSSWGVETQYF
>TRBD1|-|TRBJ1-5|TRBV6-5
TGTGCCAGCAGTTACGACAGGGGCTCGCGGCCCCAGCATTTT
CASSYDRGSRPQHF
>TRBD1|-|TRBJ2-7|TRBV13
TGTGCCAGCAGCTACGGACAGGGTGCCTACGAGCAGTACTTC
CASSYGQGAYEQYF
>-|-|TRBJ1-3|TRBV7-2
TGTGCCAGCAGCTTAGCTCCAAGGATCACGGGAGGAAACACCATATATTTT
CASSLAPRITGGNTIYF
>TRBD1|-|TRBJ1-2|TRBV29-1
TGCAGCGTTTCCGACAGGGCGGGAGGCTACACCTTC
CSVSDRAGGYTF
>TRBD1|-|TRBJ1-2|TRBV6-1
TGTGCCAGCAGTTCCCCCGGGACAGGGAAGGGCTACACCTTC
CASSSPGTGKGYTF
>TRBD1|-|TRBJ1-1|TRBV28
TGTGCCAGCAGGGTGACAGGGGGTTTGAACATTGAAGCTTTCTTT
CASRVTGGLNIEAFF
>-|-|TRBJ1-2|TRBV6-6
TGTGCCAGCAGTTATCAGTCTACAGGCTTGGATGGCTACACCTTC
CASSYQSTGLDGYTF
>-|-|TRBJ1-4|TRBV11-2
TGTGCCAGCAGCCCTGAAGCAGGAAAACTGTTTTTT
CASSPEAGKLFF
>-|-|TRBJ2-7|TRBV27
TGTGCCAGCAGGTCAGGGGGGACCTACGAGCAGTACTTC
CASRSGGTYEQYF
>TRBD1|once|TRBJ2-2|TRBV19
TGTGCCAGTAGTATAGTTGGACAGGGGGTATCGGGGGAGCTGTTTTTT
CASSIVGQGVSGELFF
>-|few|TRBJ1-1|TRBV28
TGTGCCAGCAGTTTATCCAGGGCGGATGAAGCTTTCTTT
CASSLSRADEAFF
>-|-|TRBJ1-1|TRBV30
TGTGCCTGGAGTGTACAGGGTTGGACTGAAGCTTTCTTT
CAWSVQGWTEAFF
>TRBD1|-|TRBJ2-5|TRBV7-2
TGTGCCAGCAGCTTAGCCTCGACAGGGGGGGAGACCCAGTACTTC
CASSLASTGGETQYF
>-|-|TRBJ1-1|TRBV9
TGTGCCAGCAGCGTAGTTGGGGGGGGGCGAGACACTGAAGCTTTCTTT
CASSVVGGGRDTEAFF
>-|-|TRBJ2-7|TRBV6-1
TGTGCCAGCAGGCACCCCTCTGGGCCCGAGCAGTACTTC
CASRHPSGPEQYF
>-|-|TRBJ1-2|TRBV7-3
TGTGCCAGCAGCTTAAAGGGGGATGCTACCTATGGCTACACCTTC
CASSLKGDATYGYTF
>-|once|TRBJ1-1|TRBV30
TGTGCCTGGAATTGGGGGCGGACTGAAGCTTTCTTT
CAWNWGRTEAFF
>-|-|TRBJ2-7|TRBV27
TGTGCCAGCAGTTTCCGGGGTGGGGACGAGCAGTACTTC
CASSFRGGDEQYF
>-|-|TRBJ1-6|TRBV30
TGTGCCTGGAATGTCCCGGGCTCCTATAATTCACCCCTCCACTTT
CAWNVPGSYNSPLHF
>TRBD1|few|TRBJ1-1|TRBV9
TGTGCCAGCAGCCCTCGACAGGGGCCACGGACTGAAGCTTTCTTT
CASSPRQGPRTEAFF
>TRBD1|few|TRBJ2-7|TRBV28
TGTGCCAGCAGGCTCCAGGGGGTGGGCGAGCAGTACTTC
CASRLQGVGEQYF
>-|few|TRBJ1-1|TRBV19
TGTGCCAGTAGTACCAAACGACAGATGAACACTGAAGCTTTCTTT
CASSTKRQMNTEAFF
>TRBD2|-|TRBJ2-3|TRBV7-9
TGTGCCAGCAGCTCCTGGCGTCTAGCGGGACACACAGATACGCAGTATTTT
CASSSWRLAGHTDTQYF
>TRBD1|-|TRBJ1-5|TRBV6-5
TGTGCCAGCACCTGGGACAGCCAAGGTCAGCCCCAGCATTTT
CASTWDSQGQPQHF
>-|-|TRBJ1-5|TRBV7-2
TGTGCCAGCAGCTTAGGAGGGAACAATCAGCCCCAGCATTTT
CASSLGGNNQPQHF
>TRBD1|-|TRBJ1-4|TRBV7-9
TGTGCCAGCAGCAAACGGACAGGGACGAATGAAAAACTGTTTTTT
CASSKRTGTNEKLFF
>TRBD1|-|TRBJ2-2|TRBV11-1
TGTGCCAGCAGCTTAGGGGGTTCGGGACAGGGCGAAACCGGGGAGCTGTTTTTT
CASSLGGSGQGETGELFF
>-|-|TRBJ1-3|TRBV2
TGTGCCAGCAATAACTTCGGGGTGCCTGGAAACACCATATATTTT
CASNNFGVPGNTIYF
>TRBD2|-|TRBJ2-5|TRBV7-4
TGTGCCAGCAGCCCCGGACTAGCGGGAGGTCAAGAGACCCAGTACTTC
CASSPGLAGGQETQYF
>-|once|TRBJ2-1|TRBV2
TGTGCCAGCAAAGAGGATGAGCAGTTCTTC
CASKEDEQFF
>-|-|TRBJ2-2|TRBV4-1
TGCGCCAGCAGCCAATTCATCACTAGTGACGCCGGGGAGCTGTTTTTT
CASSQFITSDAGELFF